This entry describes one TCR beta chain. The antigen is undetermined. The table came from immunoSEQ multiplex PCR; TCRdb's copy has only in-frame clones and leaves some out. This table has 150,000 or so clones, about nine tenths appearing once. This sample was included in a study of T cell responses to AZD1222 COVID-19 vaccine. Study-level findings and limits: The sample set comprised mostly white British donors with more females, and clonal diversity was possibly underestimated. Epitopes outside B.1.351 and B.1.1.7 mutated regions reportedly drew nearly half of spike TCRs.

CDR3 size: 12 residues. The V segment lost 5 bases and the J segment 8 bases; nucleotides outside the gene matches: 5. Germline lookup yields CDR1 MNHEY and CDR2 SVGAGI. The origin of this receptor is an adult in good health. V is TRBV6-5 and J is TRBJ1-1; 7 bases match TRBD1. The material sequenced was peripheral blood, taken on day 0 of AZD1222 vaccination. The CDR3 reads CASSRLTGEAFF. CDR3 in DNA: TGTGCCAGCAGTCGCTTGACAGGGGAAGCTTTCTTT.